This T cell receptor beta chain is from a study of shared clonotypes between healthy human individuals. Study in general: Three plates were used per donor for CD4 naive, three for CD4 memory, two for CD8 naive and one for CD8 memory. Study-level findings and limits: Sharing across a handful of donors was seen in 4% to 5.5% of naive CD4 clonotypes.

The CDR3 is 17 amino acids. CDR1 is MNHEY, CDR2 SMNVEV, per germline (reference sequence). The V and J ends lost 3 bases and 5 bases, in that order; junction bases with no gene match: 9. Among the donors, all were Caucasian adults who lived in Nashville, Tennessee. Several immunoSEQ plates received, in even portions, the genomic DNA of each subset. Here immunoSEQ multiplex PCR was the method, and the copy in TCRdb shows in-frame clones only, minus some. The table lists around 690,000 clones, roughly 88% of them singletons, with more than 30% in the top ten. In regard to this clone: The antigen is undetermined.

The chain recombines TRBV27 with TRBJ2-3; TRBD2 agrees at 12 bases. The sample consisted of memory CD8+ T cells from PBMCs. The sample's subset: CD45RO+ cells pooled with CCR7-negative TemRA cells. This sequence was found in a man between 18 and 35 years old in good health. Some clones in this sample may be carry-over from other donors' samples. This CDR3 is CASSFRHPGLAGDTQYF. CDR3 DNA sequence: TGTGCCAGCAGTTTCCGGCATCCGGGACTAGCGGGAGATACGCAGTATTTT.